These T cell receptor beta chains were read from a single sample in a study of CXCR3-negative and CXCR3-positive naive CD8 T cells. TCRdb reprocessed the 5' RACE reads; each CDR3 protein has one entry and no DNA is given. The table for this sample gives roughly 90,000 distinct CDR3 sequences. The sequencing input was naive CXCR3- CD8+ T cells from blood. These receptors were obtained from a human donor in good health. Some clones in this sample may be carry-over from other donors' samples. The CDR3 runs from the conserved cysteine through the conserved F or W. Each record gives: J gene, V gene, CDR3 protein.

j_call: TRBJ2-7
v_call: TRBV7-9
cdr3_aa: CASISGDRGSSYEQYF

j_call: TRBJ2-1
v_call: TRBV29-1
cdr3_aa: CSVEPETSYNEQFF

j_call: TRBJ2-7
v_call: TRBV13
cdr3_aa: CASSPPRAGYEQYF

j_call: TRBJ1-6
v_call: TRBV12-3/TRBV12-4
cdr3_aa: CATSETGLSSYNSPLHF

j_call: TRBJ1-1
v_call: TRBV4-1
cdr3_aa: CASSPSDQTAEAFF

j_call: TRBJ2-7
v_call: TRBV28
cdr3_aa: CASSFGFPYEQYF

j_call: TRBJ2-1
v_call: TRBV28
cdr3_aa: CASSYDLANEQFF

j_call: TRBJ2-7
v_call: TRBV20-1
cdr3_aa: CSAREWARGTYEQYF

j_call: TRBJ1-1
v_call: TRBV7-9
cdr3_aa: CASSLVAGNTEAFF

j_call: TRBJ2-3
v_call: TRBV7-9
cdr3_aa: CASSQRYAGADTQYF

j_call: TRBJ1-3
v_call: TRBV7-6
cdr3_aa: CASSLELSGNTIYF

j_call: TRBJ2-1
v_call: TRBV5-1
cdr3_aa: CASSLDSFYNEQFF

j_call: TRBJ2-2
v_call: TRBV28
cdr3_aa: CASSKLQGYTGELFF

j_call: TRBJ2-3
v_call: TRBV27
cdr3_aa: CASSPSRDRGRDTQYF

j_call: TRBJ2-7
v_call: TRBV7-2
cdr3_aa: CASSLGSGGYEQYF

j_call: TRBJ2-2
v_call: TRBV29-1
cdr3_aa: CSVGLAGGKNTGELFF

j_call: TRBJ2-3
v_call: TRBV6-5
cdr3_aa: CASREAGDTQYF

j_call: TRBJ2-1
v_call: TRBV29-1
cdr3_aa: CSVEETSRYNEQFF

j_call: TRBJ2-1
v_call: TRBV29-1
cdr3_aa: CSVEDEGTPYNEQFF

j_call: TRBJ1-1
v_call: TRBV29-1
cdr3_aa: CSATGVNTEAFF

j_call: TRBJ2-4
v_call: TRBV28
cdr3_aa: CASSFTLAGGPSRFHQYF

j_call: TRBJ1-1
v_call: TRBV7-3
cdr3_aa: CASSSPEWDTEAFF

j_call: TRBJ2-1
v_call: TRBV20-1
cdr3_aa: CSASVLAGGSSYNEQFF

j_call: TRBJ2-7
v_call: TRBV4-3
cdr3_aa: CASSQGPRDRGTYEQYF

j_call: TRBJ1-1
v_call: TRBV4-2
cdr3_aa: CASSPGAGGWDTEAFF

j_call: TRBJ2-1
v_call: TRBV27
cdr3_aa: CASSLISGYNEQFF

j_call: TRBJ1-1
v_call: TRBV6-5
cdr3_aa: CASSYPDGINTEAFF

j_call: TRBJ2-7
v_call: TRBV5-1
cdr3_aa: CASSTRDRGSEQYF

j_call: TRBJ2-1
v_call: TRBV7-9
cdr3_aa: CARSPLANEQFF

j_call: TRBJ2-1
v_call: TRBV7-2
cdr3_aa: CASSLGGLAAHNEQFF

j_call: TRBJ2-7
v_call: TRBV27
cdr3_aa: CASSSRDRGNEQYF

j_call: TRBJ2-3
v_call: TRBV3-1
cdr3_aa: CASSQEERGGEDTQYF

j_call: TRBJ2-1
v_call: TRBV29-1
cdr3_aa: CSVDGLSSGISYNEQFF

j_call: TRBJ1-2
v_call: TRBV28
cdr3_aa: CASSFSGRTPLHGYTF

j_call: TRBJ2-2
v_call: TRBV4-1
cdr3_aa: CASSSGSYTGELFF

j_call: TRBJ2-1
v_call: TRBV6-1
cdr3_aa: CASSGPGLGDNEQFF

j_call: TRBJ1-3
v_call: TRBV11-2
cdr3_aa: CASSDPIDLSSGNTIYF

j_call: TRBJ2-5
v_call: TRBV29-1
cdr3_aa: CSVEREAGSLETQYF

j_call: TRBJ2-7
v_call: TRBV15
cdr3_aa: CATSRETVVGGQTYEQYF

j_call: TRBJ2-1
v_call: TRBV27
cdr3_aa: CASSRAGNEQFF

j_call: TRBJ2-3
v_call: TRBV13
cdr3_aa: CASRKGAYPADTQYF

j_call: TRBJ1-1
v_call: TRBV15
cdr3_aa: CATRGEVHTEAFF

j_call: TRBJ2-5
v_call: TRBV28
cdr3_aa: CATEGQKETQYF

j_call: TRBJ1-1
v_call: TRBV5-6
cdr3_aa: CASSQTGSTEAFF

j_call: TRBJ2-7
v_call: TRBV25-1
cdr3_aa: CASSESGQLYEQYF

j_call: TRBJ2-1
v_call: TRBV3-1
cdr3_aa: CASSQPRLAGPDEQFF

j_call: TRBJ2-7
v_call: TRBV20-1
cdr3_aa: CSARGRDSLSLPYEQYF

j_call: TRBJ2-7
v_call: TRBV7-8
cdr3_aa: CASSSSGIHYEQYF

j_call: TRBJ2-7
v_call: TRBV7-2
cdr3_aa: CASSRRQGIGSYEQYF

j_call: TRBJ2-1
v_call: TRBV29-1
cdr3_aa: CSVEESNEQFF

j_call: TRBJ2-1
v_call: TRBV7-9
cdr3_aa: CASSPPWRRERNNEQFF

j_call: TRBJ1-1
v_call: TRBV7-2
cdr3_aa: CASSFEVFFDTEAFF

j_call: TRBJ1-1
v_call: TRBV5-6
cdr3_aa: CASSWGDYTEAFF

j_call: TRBJ1-1
v_call: TRBV6-5
cdr3_aa: CASSYGQGATEAFF

j_call: TRBJ2-5
v_call: TRBV7-8
cdr3_aa: CASSLAFQGSDQETQYF